This record concerns one T cell receptor beta chain sequence. The sample comes from a study of blood T cell repertoires in COVID-19. Study-level information: Whether acute or convalescent, the COVID-19 samples came from the United States, Italy and Spain.

Source study methods: The assay estimated nucleated cells by amplifying reference gene primers. Libraries were prepared by immunoSEQ multiplex PCR; TCRdb keeps only in-frame clonotypes and omits some of them. Clone size and V and J calls were adopted from that table, with D and trimming inferred from the DNA. The data hold hundreds of thousands of clones, with approximately 85% observed a single time. Trimming shortened V by 2 bases and J by 10 bases, and 14 bases separated the two germline ends. Germline-derived CDR1 and CDR2 are MNHNS and SASEGT. The CDR3 covers 13 residues. The receptor was isolated from a human donor in a cohort sampled during active COVID-19. The sequenced material came from peripheral blood. The V and J genes are TRBV6-1 and TRBJ1-1; tentatively, D is TRBD1 (5 bases). The CDR3 region is CASSEFKGQGAFF. The CDR3 DNA is TGTGCCAGCAGTGAATTTAAGGGGCAGGGAGCTTTCTTT.